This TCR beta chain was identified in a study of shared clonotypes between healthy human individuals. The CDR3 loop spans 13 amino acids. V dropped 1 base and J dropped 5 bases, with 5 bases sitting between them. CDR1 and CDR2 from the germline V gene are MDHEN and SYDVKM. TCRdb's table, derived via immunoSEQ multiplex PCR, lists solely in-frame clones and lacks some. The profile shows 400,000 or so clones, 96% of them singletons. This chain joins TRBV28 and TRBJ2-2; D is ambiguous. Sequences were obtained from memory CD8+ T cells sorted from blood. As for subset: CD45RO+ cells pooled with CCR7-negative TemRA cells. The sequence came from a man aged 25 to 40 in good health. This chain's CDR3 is CASSLFNTGELFF. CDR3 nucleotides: TGTGCCAGCAGTTTATTCAATACCGGGGAGCTGTTTTTT. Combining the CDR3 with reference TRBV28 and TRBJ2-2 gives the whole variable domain DVKVTQSSRYLVKRTGEKVFLECVQDMDHENMFWYRQDPGLGLRLIYFSYDVKMKEKGDIPEGYSVSREKKERFSLILESASTNQTSMYLCASSLFNTGELFFGEGSRLTVL.